This TCR beta chain was captured in a study of OX40 agonist ivuxolimab in advanced cancers. Study-level background: The dose-escalation group included hepatocellular carcinoma, melanoma, renal cell carcinoma and head and neck cancer.

Peripheral blood came from all dose cohorts at three timepoints. The CDR3 spans 14 residues. V lost 2 bases and J 4 bases, leaving 7 bases between the germline ends. Germline values: CDR1 SGDLS, CDR2 YYNGEE. Profiled with immunoSEQ multiplex PCR; TCRdb holds only in-frame clones, not every one. This sample has 55,000 to 65,000 clones; 92% occur once, and the top ten carry around 20%. This TCR was recovered from an adult with an advanced solid tumor such as melanoma, head and neck, liver or kidney cancer. This chain links TRBV9 with TRBJ2-6; no clear D. The sequencing here drew on CD4+ or CD8+ T cells sorted from blood, taken in a trial of the OX40 agonist ivuxolimab. CDR3 amino acids: CASSVFSGANVLTF. The CDR3, as DNA: TGTGCCAGCAGCGTTTTCTCCGGGGCCAACGTCCTGACTTTC.